This record covers a single T cell receptor beta chain. Its target is not known. Clones were sequenced by immunoSEQ multiplex PCR, and TCRdb holds only the in-frame ones, with some missing. The data contain some 85,000 clones, 70% to 90% of them singletons. The CDR3 sequence is 14 residues long. J lost 5 bases, V lost 5 bases, and 6 bases had no gene match. Germline lookup yields CDR1 LGHNA and CDR2 YNFKEQ. Enrollment shut out patients with autoimmune disease history or systemic immunosuppression. Samples were taken at baseline and on day 1 of cycles 4 and 7. The sample comes from a study of OX40 agonist ivuxolimab in advanced cancers. Findings of the study overall: The specificity for antigen of the expanded peripheral T cells was not determined. Averaged across samples, CD8+ T cells carried more expanded clones than CD4+ did.

The sequence came from an adult with an advanced solid tumor such as melanoma, head and neck, liver or kidney cancer. This chain joins TRBV4-2 and TRBJ1-1; 9 bases align to TRBD1. The sample in question was CD4+ or CD8+ T cells sorted from blood, obtained in a trial of the OX40 agonist ivuxolimab. The CDR3 DNA is TGTGCCAGCAGCGCAGGAGACAGGGGGACTGAAGCTTTCTTT. This translates into CASSAGDRGTEAFF.